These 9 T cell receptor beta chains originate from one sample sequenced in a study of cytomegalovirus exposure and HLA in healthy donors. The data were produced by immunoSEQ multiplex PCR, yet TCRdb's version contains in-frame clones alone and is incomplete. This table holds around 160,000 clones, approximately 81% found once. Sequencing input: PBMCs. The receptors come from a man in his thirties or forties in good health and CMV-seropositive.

The CDR3 here is CASSPETGISTDTQYF. The DNA of the CDR3 is TGTGCCAGCTCACCAGAGACAGGGATTAGCACAGATACGCAGTATTTT. The chain carries TRBV18 and TRBJ2-3, with TRBD1 identical over 7 bases. Germline trimming cut 2 bases from V and 0 bases from J; bases unmatched to any gene: 5. Per the germline V gene, CDR1 is KGHSH and CDR2 is LQKENI. This CDR3 contains 16 residues.

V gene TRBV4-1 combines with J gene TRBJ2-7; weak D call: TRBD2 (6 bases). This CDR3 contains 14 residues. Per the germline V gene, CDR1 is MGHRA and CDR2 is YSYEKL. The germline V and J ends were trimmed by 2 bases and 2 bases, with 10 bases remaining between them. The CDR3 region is CASSQWDSAYEQYF. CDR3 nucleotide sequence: TGCGCCAGCAGCCAATGGGACTCGGCCTACGAGCAGTACTTC.

The CDR3 region is CSDLTGATEAFF. The CDR3 bases are TGCAGCGACTTGACAGGGGCCACTGAAGCTTTCTTT. This rearrangement joins TRBV29-1 to TRBJ1-1, with TRBD1 matching over 8 bases. Germline V gives CDR1 SQVTM, CDR2 ANQGSEA. Trimming at V came to 7 bases and at J to 4 bases, leaving 5 bases not matched to a gene. The CDR3 is made up of 12 amino acids. Full variable domain (missing parts from reference TRBV29-1 and TRBJ1-1): SAVISQKPSRDICQRGTSLTIQCQVDSQVTMMFWYRQQPGQSLTLIATANQGSEATYESGFVIDKFPISRPNLTFSTLTVSNMSPEDSSIYLCSDLTGATEAFFGQGTRLTVV.

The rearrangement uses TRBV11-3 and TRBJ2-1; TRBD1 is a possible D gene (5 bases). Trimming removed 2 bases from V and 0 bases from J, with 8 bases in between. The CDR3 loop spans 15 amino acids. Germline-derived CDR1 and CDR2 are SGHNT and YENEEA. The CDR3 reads CASSLQGYSYNEQFF. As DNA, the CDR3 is TGTGCCAGCAGCTTACAGGGATACTCCTACAATGAGCAGTTCTTC.

The CDR3 DNA sequence: TGTGCCAGCTCACCACCGGGGGGGAGCTCCTACAATGAGCAGTTCTTC. Translated, it gives CASSPPGGSSYNEQFF. V gene TRBV18 combines with J gene TRBJ2-1, with 7 bases identical to TRBD2. The CDR3 length is 16 residues. J was trimmed by 0 bases and V by 0 bases; bases with no gene match: 2. CDR1 is KGHSH and CDR2 is LQKENI in the germline V gene.

CDR3 amino acids: CASSGTGQNTEAFF. The CDR3 DNA sequence: TGTGCCAGCAGCGGAACGGGACAGAACACTGAAGCTTTCTTT. The chain joins TRBV9 to TRBJ1-1, with D perhaps matching TRBD1 (6 bases). Germline CDR1 and CDR2: SGDLS and YYNGEE. CDR3 length equals 14 residues. Between the trimmed V and J ends, which lost 3 bases and 1 base, there was a span of 10 bases.

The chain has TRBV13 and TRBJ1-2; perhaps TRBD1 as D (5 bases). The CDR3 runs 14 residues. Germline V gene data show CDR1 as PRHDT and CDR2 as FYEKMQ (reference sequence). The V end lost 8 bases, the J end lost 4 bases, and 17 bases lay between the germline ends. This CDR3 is CASAAVGGGYGYTF. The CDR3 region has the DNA TGTGCCAGCGCCGCCGTGGGGGGGGGCTATGGCTACACCTTC.

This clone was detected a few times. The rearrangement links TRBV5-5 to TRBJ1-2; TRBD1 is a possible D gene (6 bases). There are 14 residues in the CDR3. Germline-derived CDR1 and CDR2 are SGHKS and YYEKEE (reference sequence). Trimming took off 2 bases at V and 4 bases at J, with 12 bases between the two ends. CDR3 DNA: TGTGCCAGCAGCTTAAACCCGGACAGCTATGGCTACACCTTC. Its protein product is CASSLNPDSYGYTF.

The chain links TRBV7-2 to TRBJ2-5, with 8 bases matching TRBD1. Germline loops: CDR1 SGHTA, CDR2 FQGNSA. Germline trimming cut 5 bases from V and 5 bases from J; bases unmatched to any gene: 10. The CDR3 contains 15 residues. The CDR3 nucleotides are TGTGCCAGCAGCGTATCAGGGGGCGCGGGGGAGACCCAGTACTTC. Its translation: CASSVSGGAGETQYF. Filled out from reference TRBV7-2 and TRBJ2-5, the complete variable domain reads GAGVSQSPSNKVTEKGKDVELRCDPISGHTALYWYRQSLGQGLEFLIYFQGNSAPDKSGLPSDRFSAERTGGSVSTLTIQRTQQEDSAVYLCASSVSGGAGETQYFGPGTRLLVL.